Shown below are 30 T cell receptor beta chains from a single sample sequenced in a study of blood T cell repertoires in COVID-19. Repertoires were generated with immunoSEQ multiplex PCR, while TCRdb's copy carries only in-frame clones and drops some. The sample contains about 50,000 clones, about 85% of which appear only once. Sequenced material: peripheral blood. The receptors stem from a human donor in a cohort sampled during active COVID-19.

This rearrangement joins TRBV28 to TRBJ1-1; 7 positions match TRBD1. The CDR3 spans 18 residues. V lost 1 base and J lost 1; bases outside the gene matches: 12. From germline, CDR1 is MDHEN and CDR2 SYDVKM. The CDR3 DNA follows: TGTGCCAGCAGTTTATTAAGAAACAGGGGATCTGGGAACACTGAAGCTTTCTTT. This gives the protein CASSLLRNRGSGNTEAFF.

V usage is TRBV7-8 and J usage is TRBJ2-6; no clear D gene. The CDR3 sequence is 15 residues long. Trimming took off 3 bases at V and 0 bases at J, with 6 bases between the two ends. Germline V CDR1 and CDR2: SGHVS, FQNEAQ. This chain's CDR3 is CASSLEISGANVLTF. The CDR3, as DNA: TGTGCCAGCAGCTTGGAGATCTCTGGGGCCAACGTCCTGACTTTC.

The V and J genes are TRBV20-1 and TRBJ2-7; 10 bases agree with TRBD2. CDR3 length: 15 amino acids. The V gene's germline CDR1 is DFQATT and CDR2 SNEGSKA (reference sequence). The V segment lost 3 bases and the J segment 1 base; nucleotides outside the gene matches: 6. The CDR3 here is CSASLAGAVSYEQYF. For the CDR3, the DNA is TGCAGTGCTAGTCTAGCGGGAGCGGTGTCCTACGAGCAGTACTTC.

The V gene is TRBV2, the J gene TRBJ2-3, with D tentatively TRBD2 (7 bases). V lost 3 bases and J lost 8, with 18 bases in between. The CDR3 totals 15 residues. CDR1 and CDR2 (germline): SNHLY, FYNNEI. CDR3 in DNA: TGTGCCAGCAGTGATTTGGGCGGGAGAGGGGGTACGCAGTATTTT. It yields the protein CASSDLGGRGGTQYF.

The V gene is TRBV7-2, the J gene TRBJ1-2, with a tentative D call TRBD1 (5 bases). The CDR3 loop spans 14 amino acids. V dropped 2 bases and J dropped 8 bases, with 15 bases sitting between them. Germline-derived CDR1 and CDR2 are SGHTA and FQGNSA. The CDR3 coding sequence is TGTGCCAGCAGCTTACAGGGCGCCGCAGGCGGCTACACCTTC. Translation gives CASSLQGAAGGYTF.

This chain joins TRBV2 and TRBJ1-3; no firm D call. Trimming shortened V by 8 bases and J by 7 bases, and 9 bases separated the two germline ends. Looked up from germline, CDR1 is SNHLY and CDR2 is FYNNEI. The CDR3 has 11 residues. CDR3 bases: TGTGCCAGCGAACTGTTTAACACCATATATTTT. Its protein is CASELFNTIYF.

The rearrangement uses TRBV10-1 and TRBJ1-4, with TRBD1 matching 8 bases. Per germline, CDR1 WNHNN and CDR2 SYGVQD (reference sequence). This CDR3 has 13 amino acids. With V trimmed by 6 bases and J by 8 bases, 5 bases remained unmatched. The CDR3 here is CASSDRGSEKLFF. DNA for the CDR3: TGCGCCAGCAGCGACAGGGGAAGCGAAAAACTGTTTTTT.

The J gene is TRBJ1-2, the V gene TRBV18; tentatively, D is TRBD1 (5 bases). The germline CDR1 and CDR2 sequences are KGHSH and LQKENI. The CDR3 contains 16 residues. Trimming removed 4 bases at V and 0 bases at J, with 15 bases between. This CDR3 reads CASSRRTGDTNYGYTF. In DNA form, the CDR3 reads TGTGCCAGCTCACGCAGAACGGGGGATACTAACTATGGCTACACCTTC.

The CDR3 bases are TGTGCCAGCAGTTTTTTAGTTAAAGTGGAAAAACTGTTTTTT. Amino acid sequence: CASSFLVKVEKLFF. The rearrangement joins TRBV27 to TRBJ1-4; no firm D call. The CDR3 is made up of 14 amino acids. V was shortened by 3 bases and J by 8 bases, with 13 bases between the two germline ends. Looked up from germline, CDR1 is MNHEY and CDR2 is SMNVEV (reference sequence).

The chain uses TRBV6-5 and TRBJ1-4, with a tentative D call TRBD1 (6 bases). V gave up 0 bases and J gave up 4 bases, with 9 bases separating them. This CDR3 contains 15 residues. The germline V gene encodes CDR1 MNHEY and CDR2 SVGAGI. CDR3 bases: TGTGCCAGCAGTTACTCGGACAGCCGTAATGAAAAACTGTTTTTT. It yields the protein CASSYSDSRNEKLFF.

The chain joins TRBV28 to TRBJ1-2, with TRBD1 matching 9 bases. This CDR3 has 16 residues. V was pared by 8 bases and J by 8 bases, with 18 bases of the junction left unmatched. Germline CDR1 reads MDHEN; CDR2 reads SYDVKM. In nucleotides, the CDR3 is TGTGCCAGCGTCCTACGACCCCCGGGACAGGGCAGGGGCTACACCTTC. Translating gives CASVLRPPGQGRGYTF.

This chain joins TRBV7-8 and TRBJ2-3; 7 positions agree with TRBD2. Trimming at V came to 5 bases and at J to 4 bases, leaving 9 bases not matched to a gene. Looked up from germline, CDR1 is SGHVS and CDR2 is FQNEAQ. The CDR3 length is 15 residues. The CDR3 spells CASSPLWGGPDTQYF. Written as DNA, the CDR3 is TGTGCCAGCAGCCCACTTTGGGGGGGACCAGATACGCAGTATTTT.

The rearrangement joins TRBV12-3 or TRBV12-4 to TRBJ1-1, with D hard to call. CDR3 length: 10 amino acids. Trimming removed 5 bases from V and 10 bases from J, with 8 bases in between. This CDR3 reads CASSVPVAFF. Here the CDR3 DNA reads TGTGCCAGCAGTGTCCCGGTAGCTTTCTTT.

This clone has a single count. This chain joins TRBV7-2 and TRBJ1-1, with TRBD1 as a possible D gene (5 bases). Germline loops: CDR1 SGHTA, CDR2 FQGNSA. V shed 1 base and J shed 5 bases, with 11 bases lying between them. The CDR3 is 14 amino acids. The DNA of the CDR3 is TGTGCCAGCAGCTTAGATCCCCAGGGTACTGAAGCTTTCTTT. Translated, it gives CASSLDPQGTEAFF.

The J gene is TRBJ1-3, the V gene TRBV2; D is possibly TRBD1 (5 bases). Trimming shortened V by 3 bases and J by 8 bases, and 20 bases separated the two germline ends. CDR3 length: 16 residues. Germline CDR1 reads SNHLY; CDR2 reads FYNNEI. CDR3 in amino acids: CASSEEGGGTGDTIYF. Written as DNA, the CDR3 is TGTGCCAGCAGTGAGGAGGGTGGGGGAACCGGGGACACCATATATTTT.

This chain connects TRBV11-2 to TRBJ1-1; D might be TRBD1 (5 bases). Germline CDR1 is SGHAT and CDR2 is FQNNGV. Trimming removed 1 base at V and 11 bases at J, with 20 bases between. The CDR3 totals 15 residues. In nucleotides, the CDR3 is TGTGCCAGCAGCTTAGGGTCGACAGCCACCCCTAAGGCTTTCTTT. As protein: CASSLGSTATPKAFF. Based on the CDR3 plus reference TRBV11-2 and TRBJ1-1, the full variable domain is EAGVAQSPRYKIIEKRQSVAFWCNPISGHATLYWYQQILGQGPKLLIQFQNNGVVDDSQLPKDRFSAERLKGVDSTLKIQPAKLEDSAVYLCASSLGSTATPKAFFGQGTRLTVV.

This chain joins TRBV11-2 and TRBJ1-2; the D is unclear. Germline loops: CDR1 SGHAT, CDR2 FQNNGV. The CDR3 runs to 14 residues. V was pared by 10 bases and J by 0 bases, with 15 bases between. This CDR3 reads CATQRAFANYGYTF. CDR3 nucleotides: TGTGCCACCCAGAGGGCTTTTGCTAACTATGGCTACACCTTC.

The chain uses TRBV29-1 and TRBJ1-2; tentative D call: TRBD1 (6 bases). This CDR3 is 13 amino acids long. Germline lookup yields CDR1 SQVTM and CDR2 ANQGSEA. V gave up 6 bases and J gave up 4 bases, with 15 bases separating them. CDR3 DNA: TGCAGCGTATTCACAGGGATTGGCTATGGCTACACCTTC. It is translated as CSVFTGIGYGYTF.

The rearrangement uses TRBV30 and TRBJ1-1; D possibly corresponds to TRBD1 (5 bases). Germline V lookup: CDR1 GTSNPN, CDR2 SVGIG (reference sequence). Trimming took off 5 bases at V and 0 bases at J, with 10 bases between the two ends. CDR3 length equals 13 residues. The CDR3 loop reads CAWDWGVNTEAFF. The CDR3 DNA follows: TGTGCCTGGGATTGGGGGGTGAACACTGAAGCTTTCTTT. The full variable domain, rest sourced from reference TRBV30 and TRBJ1-1, is SQTIHQWPATLVQPVGSPLSLECTVEGTSNPNLYWYRQAAGRGLQLLFYSVGIGQISSEVPQNLSASRPQDRQFILSSKKLLLSDSGFYLCAWDWGVNTEAFFGQGTRLTVV.

The table lists this clone with a few counts. The CDR3 spells CASSLAGGQNGYTF. In nucleotides, the CDR3 is TGTGCCAGCAGCTTGGCCGGAGGTCAGAATGGCTACACCTTC. The V call is TRBV5-4, the J call TRBJ1-2, with unresolved D. Trimming left V 0 bases short and J 6 bases short, with 12 bases between. The CDR3 length is 14 residues. Per the germline V gene, CDR1 is SGHNT and CDR2 is YYREEE (reference sequence).

The CDR3 protein is CASSPPSGGETGELFF. CDR3 DNA: TGTGCCAGCTCACCACCCTCAGGAGGAGAGACCGGGGAGCTGTTTTTT. The chain is built from TRBV18 and TRBJ2-2; weak D call: TRBD2 (5 bases). The CDR3 runs 16 residues. In germline, CDR1 is KGHSH, CDR2 LQKENI. V lost 0 bases and J lost 5, with 13 bases in between. Full variable domain (outside the CDR3, taken from reference TRBV18 and TRBJ2-2): NAGVMQNPRHLVRRRGQEARLRCSPMKGHSHVYWYRQLPEEGLKFMVYLQKENIIDESGMPKERFSAEFPKEGPSILRIQQVVRGDSAAYFCASSPPSGGETGELFFGEGSRLTVL.

The chain couples TRBV6-6 to TRBJ2-4; TRBD1 matches 10 bases. Germline CDR1 reads MNHNY; CDR2 reads SVGAGI (reference sequence). The CDR3 sequence is 13 residues long. The V gene end was trimmed by 6 bases and the J gene end by 6 bases; junction bases not matched to a gene: 2. CDR3 coding DNA: TGTGCCAGCAGAGGACAGGGGGTAAACATTCAGTACTTC. It encodes CASRGQGVNIQYF.

This clone was detected only once. The chain joins TRBV7-3 to TRBJ2-2; 15 nucleotides align to TRBD2. J gave up 5 bases and V 6 bases, and 7 bases lay outside the gene matches. The CDR3 runs to 17 residues. Germline lookup yields CDR1 SGHTA and CDR2 FQGTGA. The CDR3 reads CASSRTSGRAGTGELFF. CDR3 coding DNA: TGTGCCAGCAGTCGGACTAGCGGGAGGGCCGGGACCGGGGAGCTGTTTTTT. The full variable domain, rest sourced from reference TRBV7-3 and TRBJ2-2, is GAGVSQTPSNKVTEKGKYVELRCDPISGHTALYWYRQSLGQGPEFLIYFQGTGAADDSGLPNDRFFAVRPEGSVSTLKIQRTERGDSAVYLCASSRTSGRAGTGELFFGEGSRLTVL.

This clone was observed a few times. This chain links TRBV27 with TRBJ2-5; 7 bases match TRBD1. CDR3 length: 15 amino acids. V lost 5 bases, J lost 3 bases, and 9 bases stayed unmatched. Per the germline V gene, CDR1 is MNHEY and CDR2 is SMNVEV (reference sequence). CDR3 sequence reads: CASSPSTGLKETQYF. The DNA of the CDR3 is TGTGCCAGCAGTCCTTCGACAGGGTTAAAAGAGACCCAGTACTTC.

The rearrangement uses TRBV19 and TRBJ2-5; 9 nucleotides agree with TRBD2. This CDR3 has 15 residues. The V segment lost 7 bases and the J segment 0 bases; nucleotides outside the gene matches: 6. Germline CDR1 LNHDA, CDR2 SQIVND (reference sequence). The CDR3 sequence: CASMESGRYQETQYF. The CDR3 nucleotides read TGTGCCAGTATGGAAAGCGGGAGGTACCAAGAGACCCAGTACTTC.

V usage is TRBV11-2 and J usage is TRBJ1-2, with D maybe TRBD1 (6 bases). The CDR3 has 16 amino acids. V was shortened by 0 bases and J by 5 bases, with 16 bases between the two germline ends. Germline V CDR1 and CDR2: SGHAT, FQNNGV. Here the CDR3 DNA reads TGTGCCAGCAGCTTAGATCCTCAGGGGTTTGGGTATGGCTACACCTTC. Protein sequence: CASSLDPQGFGYGYTF. Together with reference TRBV11-2 and TRBJ1-2, the CDR3 gives the full variable domain: EAGVAQSPRYKIIEKRQSVAFWCNPISGHATLYWYQQILGQGPKLLIQFQNNGVVDDSQLPKDRFSAERLKGVDSTLKIQPAKLEDSAVYLCASSLDPQGFGYGYTFGSGTRLTVV.

There are a few counts of this clone. The V and J genes are TRBV7-6 and TRBJ2-4; TRBD2 is a possible D gene (6 bases). V lost 4 bases and J lost 4, with 11 bases in between. CDR3 size: 14 residues. CDR1 and CDR2 (germline): SGHVS, FNYEAQ. Here the CDR3 reads CASSYRDLKNIQYF. The CDR3 DNA reads TGTGCCAGCAGCTACCGGGACTTGAAAAACATTCAGTACTTC. Full variable domain (missing parts from reference TRBV7-6 and TRBJ2-4): GAGVSQSPRYKVTKRGQDVALRCDPISGHVSLYWYRQALGQGPEFLTYFNYEAQQDKSGLPNDRFSAERPEGSISTLTIQRTEQRDSAMYRCASSYRDLKNIQYFGAGTRLSVL.

The chain carries TRBV29-1 and TRBJ2-5; 10 bases agree with TRBD2. Germline lookup yields CDR1 SQVTM and CDR2 ANQGSEA. V was pared by 5 bases and J by 5 bases, with 8 bases of the junction left unmatched. The CDR3 runs to 14 residues. Here the CDR3 reads CSVSAGGPGETQYF. The CDR3 DNA reads TGCAGCGTTTCAGCGGGAGGGCCTGGGGAGACCCAGTACTTC.

This chain connects TRBV30 to TRBJ1-2, with D maybe TRBD1 (6 bases). CDR3 length: 13 residues. Germline V CDR1 and CDR2: GTSNPN, SVGIG (reference sequence). V was shortened by 7 bases and J by 1 base, with 13 bases between the two germline ends. The CDR3 loop reads CASWTDLNYGYTF. The CDR3 nucleotides are TGTGCCTCCTGGACAGATCTTAACTATGGCTACACCTTC.

V is TRBV5-4 and J is TRBJ2-2, with 9 positions matching TRBD2. The germline gives CDR1 SGHNT, CDR2 YYREEE (reference sequence). V lost 2 bases, J lost 0 bases, and 2 bases stayed unmatched. The CDR3 consists of 16 residues. The CDR3 is CASSLLAGANTGELFF. The CDR3 region has the DNA TGTGCCAGCAGCTTATTAGCGGGGGCGAACACCGGGGAGCTGTTTTTT.